These 25 T cell receptor beta chains came from one sample sequenced in a study of response to subunit inactivated influenza vaccine. TCRdb called the RT-PCR reads again in MiXCR, with one record for every CDR3 protein. The sample carries around 850,000 distinct CDR3 sequences, about 18% recorded once. This material consisted of PBMCs from blood, taken around 5 days after vaccination. Receptor source: a man between 45 and 60 years old who received an inactivated influenza vaccine.

This clonotype was counted many times. The chain combines TRBV7-3 with TRBJ2-1; TRBD2 agrees at 12 bases. After removal of 5 bases from V and 16 bases from J, the junction contained 18 bases not matched to a gene. Germline V gives CDR1 SGHTA, CDR2 FQGTGA. The CDR3 consists of 16 residues. CDR3 in DNA: TGTGCCAGCAGCCACCCTCATACGACTAGCGGGAGTTTGGCTTTCTTC. Amino acids: CASSHPHTTSGSLAFF. The entire variable domain, with the rest obtained from reference TRBV7-3 and TRBJ2-1, is as follows: GAGVSQTPSNKVTEKGKYVELRCDPISGHTALYWYRQSLGQGPEFLIYFQGTGAADDSGLPNDRFFAVRPEGSVSTLKIQRTERGDSAVYLCASSHPHTTSGSLAFFGPGTRLTVL.

The V gene is TRBV7-9, the J gene TRBJ1-4; D is possibly TRBD1 (5 bases). This CDR3 comprises 15 residues. Trimming cost V 5 bases and J 5 bases, with 15 bases left between them. Germline CDR1 and CDR2: SEHNR and FQNEAQ (reference sequence). Written as DNA, the CDR3 is TGTGCCAGCAGCACCCCGACAGAGGTAAATGAAAAACTGTTTTTT. Its protein is CASSTPTEVNEKLFF. Full variable domain (missing parts from reference TRBV7-9 and TRBJ1-4): DTGVSQNPRHKITKRGQNVTFRCDPISEHNRLYWYRQTLGQGPEFLTYFQNEAQLEKSRLLSDRFSAERPKGSFSTLEIQRTEQGDSAMYLCASSTPTEVNEKLFFGSGTQLSVL.

J is TRBJ1-1 and V is TRBV6-5; no reliable D call. The CDR3 is made up of 15 amino acids. The germline CDR1 and CDR2 sequences are MNHEY and SVGAGI. V was trimmed by 5 bases and J by 0 bases, leaving 13 bases between them. In DNA, the CDR3 is TGTGCCAGCAGTACTTACACGGGGATGAACACTGAAGCTTTCTTT. Protein sequence: CASSTYTGMNTEAFF.

This clonotype was seen just once. The J gene is TRBJ2-7, the V gene TRBV3-1; 8 bases are shared with TRBD2. The V gene's germline CDR1 is LGHDT and CDR2 YNNKEL (reference sequence). V dropped 0 bases and J dropped 2; count of bases not matched to a gene: 6. The CDR3 is made up of 16 amino acids. The CDR3 sequence is CASSQDRSGNTYEQYF. DNA of the CDR3: TGTGCCAGCAGCCAAGATCGTAGCGGGAATACCTACGAGCAGTACTTC.

This clonotype was seen more than once but under ten times. The chain joins TRBV7-2 to TRBJ1-1; no definite D call. From germline, CDR1 is SGHTA and CDR2 FQGNSA. The CDR3 is 15 residues long. V lost 1 base to trimming and J lost 1 base, with 10 bases between them. The CDR3 sequence is CASSLVGRGNTEAFF. CDR3 DNA: TGTGCCAGCAGCTTAGTAGGACGGGGGAACACTGAAGCTTTCTTT.

The chain uses TRBV7-9 and TRBJ1-1; 8 bases agree with TRBD1. The CDR3 spans 14 residues. Trimming removed 3 bases from V and 6 bases from J; junction bases left unmatched: 6. Germline loops: CDR1 SEHNR, CDR2 FQNEAQ (reference sequence). The CDR3 spells CASSLSTGAAEAFF. The CDR3 DNA follows: TGTGCCAGCAGCTTGTCGACAGGGGCCGCTGAAGCTTTCTTT.

This clonotype was counted a few times. The V and J genes are TRBV29-1 and TRBJ2-7, with TRBD1 matching over 8 bases. From germline, CDR1 is SQVTM and CDR2 ANQGSEA. The CDR3 loop spans 13 amino acids. V trimming: 3 bases; J trimming: 7 bases; junction bases outside the gene matches: 8. CDR3 sequence: CSVDTGQGKEQYF. The CDR3 DNA reads TGCAGCGTTGATACCGGACAGGGTAAAGAGCAGTACTTC.

This clonotype showed up just a few times. The rearrangement joins TRBV5-1 to TRBJ2-1; 11 bases fit TRBD1. The length of the CDR3 is 18 residues. Looked up from germline, CDR1 is SGHRS and CDR2 is YFSETQ. Losses at the gene ends were 2 bases for V and 6 bases for J; bases not matched to a gene: 13. The CDR3 loop reads CASSFKSGQGAFSNEQFF. The CDR3 DNA follows: TGCGCCAGCAGCTTCAAATCCGGACAGGGGGCATTCAGCAATGAGCAGTTCTTC.

CDR3 in amino acids: CATSLRDGNTEAFF. CDR3 DNA sequence: TGTGCCACCAGCCTACGGGACGGGAACACTGAAGCTTTCTTT. The chain carries TRBV15 and TRBJ1-1; D might be TRBD1 (5 bases). CDR1 is LNHNV and CDR2 is YYDKDF in the germline V gene (reference sequence). The length of the CDR3 is 14 residues. The V end lost 5 bases, the J end lost 1 base, and 11 bases lay between the germline ends.

There are a few counts of this clonotype. The chain joins TRBV20-1 to TRBJ2-2; TRBD1 is a possible D gene (5 bases). Germline V CDR1 and CDR2: DFQATT, SNEGSKA (reference sequence). The CDR3 has 14 residues. V gave up 4 bases and J gave up 6 bases, with 15 bases separating them. CDR3 in amino acids: CSANLGHAAGELFF. DNA of the CDR3: TGCAGTGCTAACCTTGGACATGCGGCCGGGGAGCTGTTTTTT.

This clonotype was counted at least ten times. The chain employs TRBV7-6 and TRBJ2-7, with 10 bases lining up with TRBD2. CDR3 size: 16 residues. Trimming cost V 4 bases and J 4 bases; bases outside gene matches: 10. Germline V gives CDR1 SGHVS, CDR2 FNYEAQ. Here the CDR3 reads CASSSSPTSGYYEQYF. CDR3 bases: TGTGCCAGCAGCTCTTCCCCGACTAGCGGGTATTACGAGCAGTACTTC.

This clonotype was observed a handful of times. The V gene is TRBV5-1, the J gene TRBJ2-2; possibly TRBD2 for D (6 bases). The CDR3 length is 16 residues. Germline V gene sequence: CDR1 SGHRS, CDR2 YFSETQ. With 6 bases removed from V and 0 bases from J, the gap between germline ends came to 15 bases. CDR3 loop: CASTHQGGANTGELFF. CDR3 bases: TGCGCCAGCACTCATCAGGGAGGTGCGAACACCGGGGAGCTGTTTTTT.

This clonotype was picked up a small number of times. The CDR3 coding sequence is TGCAGCGTCGGGGGACAGTTCAGCTCCTACGAGCAGTACTTC. This sequence encodes CSVGGQFSSYEQYF. The chain recombines TRBV29-1 with TRBJ2-7, with D maybe TRBD1 (7 bases). The germline V gene has CDR1 SQVTM and CDR2 ANQGSEA. V was pared by 6 bases and J by 0 bases, with 15 bases between. The CDR3 extends over 14 amino acids.

CDR3 nucleotide sequence: TGCGCCAGCAGCCCCCTTGGCGGCGGAGTACAAGAGACCCAGTACTTC. This codes for CASSPLGGGVQETQYF. The chain carries TRBV4-1 and TRBJ2-5, with D hard to call. Germline V CDR1 and CDR2: MGHRA, YSYEKL. The CDR3 covers 16 residues. V was shortened by 4 bases and J by 2 bases, with 17 bases between the two germline ends.

A few counts support this clonotype. The rearrangement links TRBV5-1 to TRBJ2-5; 8 nucleotides line up with TRBD1. Germline V CDR1 and CDR2: SGHRS, YFSETQ. The CDR3 sequence is 15 residues long. V dropped 1 base and J dropped 4; count of bases not matched to a gene: 6. The CDR3 DNA reads TGCGCCAGCAGCTTGACCAGGGGGCCAGGAGAGACCCAGTACTTC. This translates into CASSLTRGPGETQYF. Complete variable domain (other parts from reference TRBV5-1 and TRBJ2-5): KAGVTQTPRYLIKTRGQQVTLSCSPISGHRSVSWYQQTPGQGLQFLFEYFSETQRNKGNFPGRFSGRQFSNSRSEMNVSTLELGDSALYLCASSLTRGPGETQYFGPGTRLLVL.

V and J are TRBV6-1 and TRBJ1-5, with D tentatively TRBD1 (5 bases). CDR3 size: 14 residues. Germline V lookup: CDR1 MNHNS, CDR2 SASEGT. V was pared by 6 bases and J by 6 bases, with 15 bases between. The CDR3 spells CASRVKPGFQPQHF. The DNA of the CDR3 is TGTGCCAGCAGAGTAAAGCCAGGGTTTCAGCCCCAGCATTTT.

This clonotype was observed a few times. The gene calls are TRBV28 and TRBJ1-6; D call uncertain. Trimming took off 6 bases at V and 12 bases at J, with 12 bases between the two ends. The length of the CDR3 is 12 residues. The germline V gene encodes CDR1 MDHEN and CDR2 SYDVKM. The CDR3 loop is CASRTSGIPLHF. CDR3 nucleotides: TGTGCCAGCAGAACATCCGGGATACCCCTCCACTTT.

This clonotype turned up a few times. The chain links TRBV7-8 to TRBJ2-5, with 7 bases lining up with TRBD1. CDR3 length: 16 residues. CDR1 and CDR2 from the germline V gene are SGHVS and FQNEAQ. V gave up 1 base and J gave up 0 bases; unmatched junction bases: 5. For the CDR3, the DNA is TGTGCCAGCAGCTTAGGGCGGACAGGTTACCAAGAGACCCAGTACTTC. This codes for CASSLGRTGYQETQYF.

This clonotype was found a few times. The genes are TRBV9 and TRBJ2-1; 7 positions agree with TRBD2. With 4 bases clipped from V and 4 bases from J, the junction kept 20 bases outside the gene matches. CDR3 length equals 19 residues. Per germline, CDR1 SGDLS and CDR2 YYNGEE. The CDR3 DNA reads TGTGCCAGCAGCCCCCCCACCGGGGCTAGCGGAGAACCTTACAATGAGCAGTTCTTC. The encoded protein is CASSPPTGASGEPYNEQFF.

This clonotype has more than one count but fewer than ten. The chain employs TRBV2 and TRBJ2-5, with 13 nucleotides matching TRBD2. The CDR3 is 15 residues long. Per germline, CDR1 SNHLY and CDR2 FYNNEI. The J segment lost 7 bases and the V segment lost 6 bases, leaving 8 bases of the junction unmatched. This CDR3 is CASRRGTSGEGTQYF. Written as DNA, the CDR3 is TGTGCCAGCAGACGTGGGACTAGCGGGGAGGGGACCCAGTACTTC.

The chain joins TRBV3-1 to TRBJ2-1, with a tentative D call TRBD1 (6 bases). Trimming took 5 bases from V and 7 from J, leaving 12 bases between them. The CDR3 covers 13 residues. Germline CDR1 and CDR2: LGHDT and YNNKEL (reference sequence). This CDR3 is CASSYDRSNEQFF. CDR3 bases: TGTGCCAGCAGCTACGACAGGTCGAATGAGCAGTTCTTC.

The CDR3 bases are TGTGCCAGCAGATGGACAGGGAATAATTCACCCCTCCACTTT. This encodes CASRWTGNNSPLHF. The chain links TRBV12-3 or TRBV12-4 to TRBJ1-6, with 8 nucleotides matching TRBD1. The CDR3 has 14 amino acids. With 6 bases clipped from V and 5 bases from J, the junction kept 3 bases outside the gene matches.

V gene TRBV10-3 combines with J gene TRBJ2-2; a weak D match, TRBD1 (6 bases). Trimming removed 6 bases from V and 3 bases from J, with 17 bases in between. In germline, CDR1 is ENHRY, CDR2 SYGVKD. The CDR3 contains 16 residues. CDR3 nucleotide sequence: TGTGCCATCAGGGACACCAAGGACAGAGACACCGGGGAGCTGTTTTTT. Translating gives CAIRDTKDRDTGELFF.

Only a few counts were recorded for this clonotype. This sequence joins TRBV20-1 and TRBJ2-5; D assignment may be TRBD1 or TRBD2 (5 bases each). The length of the CDR3 is 14 residues. The ends were cut back, 4 bases at V and 1 base at J, with 13 bases in the middle. Germline V gene sequence: CDR1 DFQATT, CDR2 SNEGSKA (reference sequence). The CDR3 nucleotides are TGCAGTGCTACCCGTCGGGACCTCCAAGAGACCCAGTACTTC. Protein product: CSATRRDLQETQYF.

This clonotype was seen a handful of times. The CDR3 sequence: CASSQGREAFF. The CDR3 DNA follows: TGTGCCAGCAGCCAAGGTAGAGAAGCTTTCTTT. This chain connects TRBV4-2 to TRBJ1-1, with no clear D. V lost 1 base and J 8 bases, leaving 5 bases between the germline ends. The germline gives CDR1 LGHNA, CDR2 YNFKEQ. The CDR3 covers 11 residues.